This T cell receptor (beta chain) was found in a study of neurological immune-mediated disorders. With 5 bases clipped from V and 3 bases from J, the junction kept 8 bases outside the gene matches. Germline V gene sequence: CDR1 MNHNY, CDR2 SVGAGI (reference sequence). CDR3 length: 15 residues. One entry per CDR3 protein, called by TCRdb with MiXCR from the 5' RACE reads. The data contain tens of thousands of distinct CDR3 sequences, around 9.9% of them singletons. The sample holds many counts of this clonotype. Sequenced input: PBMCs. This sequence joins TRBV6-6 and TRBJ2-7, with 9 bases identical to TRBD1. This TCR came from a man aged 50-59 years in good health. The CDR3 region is CASSEPGQGIYEQYF. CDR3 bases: TGTGCCAGCAGTGAACCGGGACAGGGAATCTACGAGCAGTACTTC.